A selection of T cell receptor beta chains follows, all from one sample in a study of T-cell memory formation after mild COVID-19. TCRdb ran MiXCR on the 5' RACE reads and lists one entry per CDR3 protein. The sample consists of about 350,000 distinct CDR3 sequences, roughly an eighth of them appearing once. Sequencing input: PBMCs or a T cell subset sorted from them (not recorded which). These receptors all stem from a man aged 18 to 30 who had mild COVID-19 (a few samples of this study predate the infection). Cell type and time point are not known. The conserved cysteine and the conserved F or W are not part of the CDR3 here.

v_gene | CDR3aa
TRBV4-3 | ASSTSQVSKGYT
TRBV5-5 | ASSLGAMNTEAF
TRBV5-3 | ARSLSGDNRWSTDTQY
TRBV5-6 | ASSTGTRGSYNSPLH
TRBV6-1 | ASSEALGRNQPQH
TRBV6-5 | ASSYSIPTGRTDTQY
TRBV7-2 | ASAVGFGEQF
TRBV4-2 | ASSKDEAGSYNEQF
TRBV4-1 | ASSQDGVRDEQY
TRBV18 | ASSGTYSNQPQH
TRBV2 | ASSWSTGTDTQY
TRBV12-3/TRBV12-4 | ASSFQAGGFWVAGNQPQH
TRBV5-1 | ASSRQGGTETQY
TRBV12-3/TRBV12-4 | ASSPGPTGELF
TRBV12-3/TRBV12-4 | AIKLVLHNEQF
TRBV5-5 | ASSWIGGPDTQY
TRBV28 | ASSLPQAGEQY
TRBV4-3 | ASSQMTGLSYEQY
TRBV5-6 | ASSFPVNQPQH
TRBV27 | ASKTNTEAF
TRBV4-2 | ASTSGGYNTDTQY
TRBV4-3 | ASSQGVAGGGETQY
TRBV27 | ASSTLAGYTGELF
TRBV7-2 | ASSLEGVYTEAF
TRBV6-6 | ASRPTGDTQY
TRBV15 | ATSRARQRGAGDTQY
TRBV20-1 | SRKTGVGYT
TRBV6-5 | ASSYSIGGNQPQH
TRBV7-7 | ASSEGPLSGELF
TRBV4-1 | ASSHFPSGNTQY
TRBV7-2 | ASSFNTQGVGEKLF